A single sample is the source of the 29 T cell receptor beta chains below, sequenced in a study of control samples from healthy donors and cancer patients. The assay was immunoSEQ multiplex PCR, and TCRdb's table has in-frame clones only and misses some. The sample records around 99,000 clones, 90% being singletons. The sample consisted of blood. The source of these receptors is a human donor in good health. The donor label of this sample is uncertain.

V and J are TRBV24-1 and TRBJ2-5; maybe TRBD1 (6 bases). V lost 5 bases and J 4 bases, leaving 19 bases between the germline ends. The germline V gene encodes CDR1 KGHDR and CDR2 SFDVKD. The CDR3 is made up of 16 amino acids. The CDR3 sequence is CATSGIRGGGVETQYF. The CDR3 DNA follows: TGTGCCACCAGTGGTATCAGGGGTGGGGGTGTAGAGACCCAGTACTTC.

This sequence joins TRBV5-6 and TRBJ2-3; 7 nucleotides match TRBD2. Germline trimming cut 4 bases from V and 2 bases from J; bases unmatched to any gene: 13. The CDR3 has 17 residues. Germline CDR1 reads SGHDT; CDR2 reads YYEEEE. The CDR3 coding sequence is TGTGCCAGCAGCCCCCCGGGGGGACGACGGAACACAGATACGCAGTATTTT. It translates to CASSPPGGRRNTDTQYF.

This clone was recorded only once. The chain couples TRBV18 to TRBJ2-5; 10 positions agree with TRBD1. The CDR3 contains 18 residues. Trimming at V came to 0 bases and at J to 5 bases, leaving 12 bases not matched to a gene. Per germline, CDR1 KGHSH and CDR2 LQKENI. The CDR3 is CASSPPQGQGIVGETQYF. Here the CDR3 DNA reads TGTGCCAGCTCACCACCTCAGGGACAGGGGATTGTCGGGGAGACCCAGTACTTC.

The chain employs TRBV2 and TRBJ1-4; 9 bases agree with TRBD1. V was clipped by 6 bases and J by 3 bases; unmatched bases: 8. This CDR3 is 16 amino acids long. Germline V gene lookup returns CDR1 SNHLY and CDR2 FYNNEI. The CDR3, as DNA: TGTGCCAGCAGCCTCGGGACAGGGAACGCTAATGAAAAACTGTTTTTT. Its protein is CASSLGTGNANEKLFF.

This rearrangement joins TRBV19 to TRBJ1-6; D gene uncertain. Germline V gene data show CDR1 as LNHDA and CDR2 as SQIVND (reference sequence). V was clipped by 5 bases and J by 7 bases, with 6 bases between them. CDR3 length: 12 residues. The CDR3 coding sequence is TGTGCCAGTAGTCTGATGAATTCACCCCTCCACTTT. Residues: CASSLMNSPLHF.

This clone has only a few counts. The chain employs TRBV5-1 and TRBJ2-7; TRBD2 aligns across 7 bases. With 4 bases clipped from V and 3 bases from J, the junction kept 13 bases outside the gene matches. The germline gives CDR1 SGHRS, CDR2 YFSETQ. The CDR3 is 16 residues long. The CDR3 bases are TGCGCCAGCAGCCCGAATTTGAGTGGGGGGGTCTACGAGCAGTACTTC. Protein product: CASSPNLSGGVYEQYF.

The sample holds one count of this clone. As DNA, the CDR3 is TGTGCCAGCGACGCCCGGACAGGCTACAATGAGCAGTTCTTC. Amino acids: CASDARTGYNEQFF. This rearrangement joins TRBV6-5 to TRBJ2-1; 7 positions match TRBD1. CDR1 and CDR2 (germline): MNHEY, SVGAGI. J gave up 3 bases and V 8 bases, and 7 bases lay outside the gene matches. The length of the CDR3 is 14 residues.

This chain connects TRBV7-8 to TRBJ2-4, with 11 positions matching TRBD2. V lost 5 bases and J lost 3; bases outside the gene matches: 12. Germline V gene lookup returns CDR1 SGHVS and CDR2 FQNEAQ. The CDR3 contains 18 residues. CDR3 residues: CASSIRTSGQGGKNIQYF. The CDR3 DNA sequence: TGTGCCAGCAGCATACGGACTAGCGGGCAAGGGGGCAAAAACATTCAGTACTTC.

The chain links TRBV2 to TRBJ1-1, with a possible D match to TRBD1 (6 bases). CDR1 is SNHLY, CDR2 FYNNEI, per germline. This CDR3 region has 14 residues. V was trimmed by 3 bases and J by 6 bases, leaving 14 bases between them. Here the CDR3 reads CASSDLRRGAEAFF. The DNA for the CDR3 is TGTGCCAGCAGTGACCTCCGCAGGGGCGCTGAAGCTTTCTTT.

The chain recombines TRBV2 with TRBJ2-1; the match to TRBD1 covers 7 bases. CDR1 is SNHLY, CDR2 FYNNEI, per germline. Trimming cost V 5 bases and J 9 bases; bases outside gene matches: 10. The length of the CDR3 is 14 residues. The CDR3 region is CASSTTGFMGEQFF. CDR3 DNA sequence: TGTGCCAGCAGTACGACAGGGTTCATGGGTGAGCAGTTCTTC.

In its sample, this clone was seen once. The chain couples TRBV27 to TRBJ2-2; no clear D gene. Germline CDR1 and CDR2: MNHEY and SMNVEV (reference sequence). This CDR3 has 17 amino acids. V gave up 2 bases and J gave up 2 bases, with 15 bases separating them. CDR3 DNA sequence: TGTGCCAGCAGTTTAGAAAGAGCCCTAGATAACACCGGGGAGCTGTTTTTT. It is translated as CASSLERALDNTGELFF.

The chain is built from TRBV30 and TRBJ1-5, with D maybe TRBD1 (6 bases). The CDR3 extends over 14 amino acids. Germline CDR1 and CDR2: GTSNPN and SVGIG (reference sequence). Trimming cost V 4 bases and J 4 bases, with 14 bases left between them. CDR3 residues: CAWNLGGRNQPQHF. The CDR3 DNA reads TGTGCCTGGAATCTGGGGGGCAGGAATCAGCCCCAGCATTTT.

This chain connects TRBV18 to TRBJ1-1; D not certain. CDR3 size: 14 residues. V was pared by 6 bases and J by 3 bases, with 14 bases between. Germline assignment: CDR1 KGHSH and CDR2 LQKENI. Here the CDR3 reads CASSNPREYTEAFF. DNA of the CDR3: TGTGCCAGCTCGAACCCGAGGGAATACACTGAAGCTTTCTTT.

This chain uses TRBV11-2 with TRBJ1-6; no definite D call. The germline V and J ends were trimmed by 4 bases and 7 bases, with 14 bases remaining between them. Germline CDR1 is SGHAT and CDR2 is FQNNGV. The CDR3 consists of 15 residues. The CDR3 region is CASSSDRPANSPLHF. CDR3 sequence (DNA): TGTGCCAGCAGCTCCGACCGGCCAGCCAATTCACCCCTCCACTTT. Full variable domain (outside the CDR3, taken from reference TRBV11-2 and TRBJ1-6): EAGVAQSPRYKIIEKRQSVAFWCNPISGHATLYWYQQILGQGPKLLIQFQNNGVVDDSQLPKDRFSAERLKGVDSTLKIQPAKLEDSAVYLCASSSDRPANSPLHFGNGTRLTVT.

The gene calls are TRBV5-1 and TRBJ1-1; perhaps TRBD1 as D (5 bases). Germline V CDR1 and CDR2: SGHRS, YFSETQ. The CDR3 has 12 residues. V lost 4 bases and J lost 6, with 10 bases in between. DNA of the CDR3: TGCGCCAGCAGCCCTTTAGGGGCTGAAGCTTTCTTT. It codes for CASSPLGAEAFF.

DNA of the CDR3: TGTGCCAGCAGCTCAGCCGACCAGGACCGACTCTACAATGAGCAGTTCTTC. It is translated as CASSSADQDRLYNEQFF. The rearrangement links TRBV7-9 to TRBJ2-1; D gene uncertain. The CDR3 extends over 17 amino acids. Per the germline V gene, CDR1 is SEHNR and CDR2 is FQNEAQ (reference sequence). The V gene lost 4 bases and the J gene lost 3 bases, with 19 bases spanning the gap. The complete variable domain, with remaining parts taken from reference TRBV7-9 and TRBJ2-1, reads DTGVSQNPRHKITKRGQNVTFRCDPISEHNRLYWYRQTLGQGPEFLTYFQNEAQLEKSRLLSDRFSAERPKGSFSTLEIQRTEQGDSAMYLCASSSADQDRLYNEQFFGPGTRLTVL.

V is TRBV29-1 and J is TRBJ2-3; D is undetermined. The V and J ends lost 5 bases and 5 bases respectively, with 17 bases between them. The CDR3 covers 14 residues. Per germline, CDR1 SQVTM and CDR2 ANQGSEA. Here the CDR3 DNA reads TGCAGCGTTAAGTATCAGGCCCCAGGAGATACGCAGTATTTT. This encodes CSVKYQAPGDTQYF.

This sequence joins TRBV5-1 and TRBJ1-3, with D unresolved. In germline, CDR1 is SGHRS, CDR2 YFSETQ. Trimming pared 4 bases from V and 0 bases from J, leaving 11 bases between. There are 15 residues in the CDR3. This CDR3 is CASSISSGSGNTIYF. The CDR3 region has the DNA TGCGCCAGCAGCATCTCTTCCGGCTCTGGAAACACCATATATTTT.

The chain couples TRBV9 to TRBJ2-2; D unresolved. CDR3 size: 13 residues. The germline V and J ends were trimmed by 2 bases and 0 bases, with 2 bases remaining between them. CDR1 and CDR2 (germline): SGDLS, YYNGEE. Here the CDR3 DNA reads TGTGCCAGCAGCGTGACGAACACCGGGGAGCTGTTTTTT. Its translation: CASSVTNTGELFF.

This clone was detected a few times. The chain combines TRBV6-4 with TRBJ2-2; D is perhaps TRBD1 or TRBD2 (5 bases each). Germline CDR1 reads MRHNA; CDR2 reads SNTAGT. V shed 5 bases and J shed 7 bases, with 17 bases lying between them. The CDR3 is made up of 15 amino acids. The CDR3 here is CASSPDGAFGGELFF. DNA of the CDR3: TGTGCCAGCAGTCCCGACGGGGCTTTTGGCGGGGAGCTGTTTTTT.

V is TRBV7-2 and J is TRBJ2-3, with D uncertain. V was shortened by 3 bases and J by 5 bases, with 6 bases between the two germline ends. Per the germline V gene, CDR1 is SGHTA and CDR2 is FQGNSA. CDR3 length: 12 amino acids. The CDR3 reads CASSFKGDTQYF. In nucleotides, the CDR3 is TGTGCCAGCAGCTTTAAGGGAGATACGCAGTATTTT.

This sequence joins TRBV2 and TRBJ1-5; D may be TRBD1 (5 bases). The CDR3 runs 13 residues. The V end was cut by 4 bases, the J end by 5 bases, with 9 bases between. Germline CDR1 and CDR2: SNHLY and FYNNEI. The CDR3 loop is CASSVDTDQPQHF. CDR3 DNA: TGTGCCAGCAGTGTGGACACCGATCAGCCCCAGCATTTT. The full variable domain, with the rest looked up from reference TRBV2 and TRBJ1-5, is EPEVTQTPSHQVTQMGQEVILRCVPISNHLYFYWYRQILGQKVEFLVSFYNNEISEKSEIFDDQFSVERPDGSNFTLKIRSTKLEDSAMYFCASSVDTDQPQHFGDGTRLSIL.

CDR3 nucleotides: TGTGCCAGCCTATCCAATTGGGGGGCGGTCACTGAAGCTTTCTTT. Its translation: CASLSNWGAVTEAFF. The rearrangement uses TRBV5-6 and TRBJ1-1, with a possible D match to TRBD1 (6 bases). Germline V CDR1 and CDR2: SGHDT, YYEEEE. V lost 7 bases and J lost 4, with 20 bases in between. The CDR3 length is 15 residues.

The chain links TRBV6-5 to TRBJ2-2; D uncertain. Between the trimmed V and J ends, which lost 4 bases and 3 bases, there was a span of 9 bases. The germline V gene has CDR1 MNHEY and CDR2 SVGAGI. The CDR3 length is 14 residues. The CDR3 loop reads CASSFLGYTGELFF. The DNA for the CDR3 is TGTGCCAGCAGTTTTCTGGGATACACCGGGGAGCTGTTTTTT.

This chain connects TRBV18 to TRBJ1-1, with D uncertain. The CDR3 contains 13 residues. CDR1 and CDR2 from the germline V gene are KGHSH and LQKENI. V lost 3 bases and J 11 bases, leaving 16 bases between the germline ends. The CDR3 region has the DNA TGTGCCAGCTCACCCCGTTCGGAGGGATGGGCTTTCTTT. It encodes CASSPRSEGWAFF.

In its sample, this clone was seen a few times. V is TRBV4-1 and J is TRBJ2-2; D gene uncertain. Germline CDR1 is MGHRA and CDR2 is YSYEKL. V was trimmed by 3 bases and J by 3 bases, leaving 11 bases between them. The CDR3 loop spans 15 amino acids. DNA for the CDR3: TGCGCCAGCAGCCAGGCCGAAAGGGACACCGGGGAGCTGTTTTTT. It is translated as CASSQAERDTGELFF.

The J gene is TRBJ2-1, the V gene TRBV4-1, with D hard to call. V lost 0 bases and J lost 8, with 8 bases in between. Germline lookup yields CDR1 MGHRA and CDR2 YSYEKL. This CDR3 comprises 13 residues. CDR3 sequence: CASSQDLGYEQFF. The CDR3 nucleotides are TGCGCCAGCAGCCAAGATCTCGGTTATGAGCAGTTCTTC.

This chain connects TRBV19 to TRBJ1-2; 7 bases align to TRBD1. Germline V gene data show CDR1 as LNHDA and CDR2 as SQIVND (reference sequence). The CDR3 is 18 residues long. Germline trimming cut 5 bases from V and 2 bases from J; bases unmatched to any gene: 17. CDR3 in amino acids: CASSLPLFPGQTNYGYTF. CDR3 bases: TGTGCCAGTAGTCTACCCCTTTTTCCGGGACAGACGAACTATGGCTACACCTTC.

V is TRBV19 and J is TRBJ1-3; 7 nucleotides agree with TRBD1. Germline V gene sequence: CDR1 LNHDA, CDR2 SQIVND (reference sequence). CDR3 length equals 13 residues. J lost 5 bases, V lost 11 bases, and 9 bases had no gene match. CDR3: CAVVDRWRNTIYF. The CDR3 nucleotides read TGTGCCGTCGTGGACAGGTGGAGAAACACCATATATTTT.